These T cell receptor beta chains were read from a single sample in a study of neoadjuvant nivolumab and ipilimumab in lung cancer. Here immunoSEQ multiplex PCR was the method, and the copy in TCRdb shows in-frame clones only, minus some. This sample has 18,000 or so clones; around three quarters occur once, and the top ten carry 9%. Material: tumor tissue, obtained after neoadjuvant nivolumab, alone or with ipilimumab, at or shortly before surgery. These receptor sequences come from an adult with non-small cell lung cancer. The CDR3 runs from the conserved cysteine through the conserved F or W. Not every row has a clone size; where given, it reads once, few, many or a size class.

size	J	V	CDR3
few	TRBJ2-1	TRBV19	CASSQPGLRDEQFF
.	TRBJ1-5	TRBV5-1	CASSLADSNQPQHF
.	TRBJ1-2	TRBV14	CASSQVDRGGIGYTF
.	TRBJ1-4	TRBV7-2	CASSRTGLKEKLFF
.	TRBJ2-5	TRBV9	CASSDLRETQYF
.	TRBJ2-3	TRBV7-3	CASSPQDVETDTQYF
.	TRBJ1-3	TRBV7-9	CASSSTGSGNTIYF
.	TRBJ1-3	TRBV18	CASSSGVGGNTIYF
.	TRBJ2-3	TRBV2	CASSGPGDHPDTQYF
.	TRBJ2-1	TRBV6-1	CASRDQTGADEQFF
medium-sized	TRBJ1-1	TRBV7-9	CASSLTQGNTEAFF
.	TRBJ1-6	TRBV2	CASSEALKNSPLHF
.	TRBJ1-1	TRBV9	CASSTDGLRDTEAFF
.	TRBJ2-2	TRBV5-6	CASSPPGDDRELFF
few	TRBJ1-5	TRBV28	CASSPDSNQPQHF
.	TRBJ2-5	TRBV5-1	CASSFGTVSQETQYF
.	TRBJ2-2	TRBV18	CASSPQGAVTGELFF
.	TRBJ1-2	TRBV10-2	CATTPAYLGDYTF
medium-sized	TRBJ2-1	TRBV5-6	CASSQKDEQFF
.	TRBJ1-4	TRBV7-2	CASSLFGEKLFF
few	TRBJ2-7	TRBV30	CAWSPGGSYEQYF
.	TRBJ1-2	TRBV20-1	CSATGLYGYTF
.	TRBJ2-5	TRBV4-2	CASSQGDRGPQETQYF
.	TRBJ2-7	TRBV21-1	CASSKVYRGFSYEQYF
.	TRBJ2-7	TRBV2	CASTRRGALTYEQYF
once	TRBJ1-6	TRBV9	CASSEVNIAGPNSPLHF
.	TRBJ1-2	TRBV11-2	CASSLVEGRYGYTF
few	TRBJ1-5	TRBV11-2	CASSMREGQPQHF
.	TRBJ1-1	TRBV10-3	CAISDAGQGTTEAFF
.	TRBJ2-7	TRBV6-5	CASSAGTGIYEQYF
.	TRBJ2-3	TRBV6-4	CASSDSVGSRQYF
.	TRBJ2-7	TRBV7-2	CASSSGPYYEQYF
.	TRBJ1-6	TRBV6-5	CASSYPGNSPLHF
.	TRBJ2-7	TRBV6-6	CASSYSTGVFDYEQYF
.	TRBJ2-7	TRBV10-3	CAISYTGKNSYEQYF
.	TRBJ1-6	TRBV7-9	CASSIKGVFNSPLHF
.	TRBJ2-7	TRBV5-1	CASSPRRDYYYEQYF
.	TRBJ2-7	TRBV5-6	CASSLEVREQYF
.	TRBJ1-1	TRBV7-9	CASSPWDGGLNTEAFF
once	TRBJ2-1	TRBV4-3	CASSQEGAESYNEQFF
.	TRBJ2-7	TRBV18	CASSPTGGYEKQYF
.	TRBJ1-3	TRBV7-9	CASSPGGGRGNTIYF